This T cell receptor beta chain comes out of a study of CD8 T cells in ankylosing spondylitis. This clonotype came up many times. Library preparation for TCR beta used quantitative 5'-RACE with molecular barcodes. TCRdb reprocessed the 5' RACE reads with MiXCR, giving one entry per CDR3 protein. The sample has a few hundred thousand distinct CDR3 sequences; around 20% are singletons. The sequence was collected from a female donor with ankylosing spondylitis or in good health (not recorded which). Sequenced material: blood, either unsorted or a sorted T cell fraction (not recorded which).

CDR3 residues: CASSLDGREAFF. CDR3 in DNA: TGCGCCAGCAGCCTCGACGGGAGGGAAGCTTTCTTT. This chain connects TRBV5-1 to TRBJ1-1; D gene uncertain. Germline CDR1 reads SGHRS; CDR2 reads YFSETQ. Trimming took off 4 bases at V and 8 bases at J, with 12 bases between the two ends. The CDR3 covers 12 residues.